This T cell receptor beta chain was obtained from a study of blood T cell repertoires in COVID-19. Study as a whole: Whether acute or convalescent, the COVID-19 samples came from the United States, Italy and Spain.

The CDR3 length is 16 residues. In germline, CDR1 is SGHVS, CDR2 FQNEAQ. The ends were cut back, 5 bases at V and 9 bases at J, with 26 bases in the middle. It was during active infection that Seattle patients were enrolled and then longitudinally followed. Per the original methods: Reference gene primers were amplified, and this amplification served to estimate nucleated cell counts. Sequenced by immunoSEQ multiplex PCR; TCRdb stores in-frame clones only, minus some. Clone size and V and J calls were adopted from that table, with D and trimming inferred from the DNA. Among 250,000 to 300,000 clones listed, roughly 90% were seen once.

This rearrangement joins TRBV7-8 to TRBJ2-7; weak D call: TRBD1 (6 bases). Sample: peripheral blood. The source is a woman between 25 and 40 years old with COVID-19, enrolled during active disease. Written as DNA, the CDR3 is TGTGCCAGCAGCCTCCAGATAGGGACATCCTTTAAGGTGCAGTACTTC. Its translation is CASSLQIGTSFKVQYF.